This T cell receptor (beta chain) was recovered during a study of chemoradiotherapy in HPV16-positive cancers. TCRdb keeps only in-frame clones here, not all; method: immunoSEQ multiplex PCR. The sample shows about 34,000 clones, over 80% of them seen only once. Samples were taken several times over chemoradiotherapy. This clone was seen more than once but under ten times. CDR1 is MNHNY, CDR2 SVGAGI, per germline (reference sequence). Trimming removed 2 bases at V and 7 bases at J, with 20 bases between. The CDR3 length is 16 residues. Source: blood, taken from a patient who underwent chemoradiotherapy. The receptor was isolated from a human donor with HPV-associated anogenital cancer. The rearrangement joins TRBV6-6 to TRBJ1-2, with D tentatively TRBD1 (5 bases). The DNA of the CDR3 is TGTGCCAGCAGTTACGGGGACGGCCGGATCAAGGGTGGCTACACCTTC. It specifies CASSYGDGRIKGGYTF.